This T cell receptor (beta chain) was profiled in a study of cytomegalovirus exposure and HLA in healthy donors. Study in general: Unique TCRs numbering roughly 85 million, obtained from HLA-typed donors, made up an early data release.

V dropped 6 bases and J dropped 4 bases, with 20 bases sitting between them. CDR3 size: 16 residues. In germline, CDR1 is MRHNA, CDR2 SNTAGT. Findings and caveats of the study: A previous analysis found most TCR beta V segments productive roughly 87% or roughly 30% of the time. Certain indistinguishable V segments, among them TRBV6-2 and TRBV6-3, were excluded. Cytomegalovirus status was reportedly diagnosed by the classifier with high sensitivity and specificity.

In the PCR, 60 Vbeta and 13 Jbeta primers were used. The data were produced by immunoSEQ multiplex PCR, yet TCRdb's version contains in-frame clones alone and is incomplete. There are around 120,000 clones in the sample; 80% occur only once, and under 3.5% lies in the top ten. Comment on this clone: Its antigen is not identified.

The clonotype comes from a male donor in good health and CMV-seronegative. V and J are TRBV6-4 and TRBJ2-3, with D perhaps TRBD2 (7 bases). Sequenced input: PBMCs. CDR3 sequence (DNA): TGTGCCAGCAGCCCACGGGGGGCTTCCTATTCAGATACGCAGTATTTT. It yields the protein CASSPRGASYSDTQYF.